Below, one TCR beta chain is given with its context. Its specificity is not known. This sample was taken from a study of cytomegalovirus exposure and HLA in healthy donors. From germline, CDR1 is MDHEN and CDR2 SYDVKM. With V trimmed by 6 bases and J by 4 bases, 8 bases remained unmatched. This CDR3 comprises 14 residues. Sequencing used immunoSEQ multiplex PCR; TCRdb keeps in-frame clones, though not all of them. The sample lists roughly 60,000 clones; over 75% were seen once. General observations from the study: TCR clusters originating in the first cohort tended to co-occur in the roughly 120 validation repertoires, according to a later analysis.

The chain employs TRBV28 and TRBJ1-2, with TRBD1 identical over 7 bases. The TCR comes from a woman aged 30 to 39 in good health and CMV-seronegative. The sample consisted of PBMCs. The CDR3 loop is CASRITGTAYGYTF. The CDR3 nucleotides read TGTGCCAGCAGGATTACCGGGACAGCCTATGGCTACACCTTC.